Described below is a single T cell receptor (beta chain) sequence and its context. Deletions cut 9 bases from V and 0 bases from J, with 12 bases between. Germline assignment: CDR1 SNHLY and CDR2 FYNNEI. The CDR3 runs to 14 residues. The PCR was carried out with 60 Vbeta primers and 13 Jbeta primers. Method: immunoSEQ multiplex PCR; TCRdb's copy keeps in-frame clones and lacks some. The sample consists of about 190,000 clones, 80% to 90% of them appearing once. This record belongs to a study of cytomegalovirus exposure and HLA in healthy donors. The receptor's source is a male donor in good health and CMV-seronegative. The rearrangement joins TRBV2 to TRBJ2-1; no clear D. Sample: PBMCs. CDR3 sequence: CASELESSYNEQFF. DNA for the CDR3: TGTGCCAGTGAACTGGAGAGCTCCTACAATGAGCAGTTCTTC. The variable domain in full, with the rest retrieved from reference TRBV2 and TRBJ2-1, is EPEVTQTPSHQVTQMGQEVILRCVPISNHLYFYWYRQILGQKVEFLVSFYNNEISEKSEIFDDQFSVERPDGSNFTLKIRSTKLEDSAMYFCASELESSYNEQFFGPGTRLTVL.